This is a list of T cell receptor beta chains from one sample in a study of STAT5B mutations in CD4+ large granular lymphocyte leukemia. Using immunoSEQ multiplex PCR, the repertoire was profiled, and TCRdb retains in-frame clones only, with some absent. The data contain approximately 32,000 clones, around 89% of them singletons. The sequenced sample consisted of CD4+ T cells from blood buffy coats. These TCRs come from a human donor in good health. The CDR3 runs from the conserved cysteine through the conserved F or W. The order of the fields is J gene, clone size, D gene, V gene, CDR3 DNA, CDR3 protein. The D gene is left open where the match is weak. Some rows mark clone size as missing; the rest say once, few, many or name a class of expanded clone.

J: TRBJ1-2
size: once
D: TRBD1
V: TRBV19
DNA: TGTGCCAGTAGTATATGGATTGACAGGGTCAGTGGCTACACCTTC
CDR3: CASSIWIDRVSGYTF

J: TRBJ1-1
size: NA
D: NA
V: TRBV19
DNA: TGTGCCAGTAGTATAGGGCGACAGAACACTGAAGCTTTCTTT
CDR3: CASSIGRQNTEAFF

J: TRBJ1-1
size: NA
D: NA
V: TRBV7-9
DNA: TGTGCCAGCAGCTTAGAGACGGCGAACACTGAAGCTTTCTTT
CDR3: CASSLETANTEAFF

J: TRBJ2-7
size: NA
D: NA
V: TRBV29-1
DNA: TGCAGCGTTGATGAGAGGGGCAGCTCGGGTCTGGGCGAGCAGTACTTC
CDR3: CSVDERGSSGLGEQYF

J: TRBJ1-3
size: once
D: NA
V: TRBV11-2
DNA: TGTGCCAGCACCCCGTGGGATTCTGGAAACACCATATATTTT
CDR3: CASTPWDSGNTIYF

J: TRBJ1-2
size: NA
D: NA
V: TRBV7-8
DNA: TGTGCCAGCAGCTTAGTGGCGGTTAGGGGCTACACCTTC
CDR3: CASSLVAVRGYTF

J: TRBJ1-5
size: NA
D: NA
V: TRBV7-2
DNA: TGTGCCAGCAGTAGAAAGGGAGACTCGTTGGGTCAGCCCCAGCATTTT
CDR3: CASSRKGDSLGQPQHF

J: TRBJ1-1
size: NA
D: TRBD1
V: TRBV11-2
DNA: TGTGCCAGCAGCTTAGCCTGGGGGGAGGTGGGACAGGGCCACACTGAAGCTTTCTTT
CDR3: CASSLAWGEVGQGHTEAFF

J: TRBJ2-6
size: once
D: NA
V: TRBV4-3
DNA: TGCGCCAGCAGCCATGCCACAAGCTCTGGGGCCAACGTCCTGACTTTC
CDR3: CASSHATSSGANVLTF

J: TRBJ1-2
size: once
D: TRBD1
V: TRBV5-6
DNA: TGTGCCAGCAGAGACAGGGGGGACTATGGCTACACCTTC
CDR3: CASRDRGDYGYTF

J: TRBJ1-3
size: NA
D: NA
V: TRBV19
DNA: TGTGCCAGTGGTGTCGGGGGGTCTGGAAACACCATATATTTT
CDR3: CASGVGGSGNTIYF

J: TRBJ1-1
size: NA
D: NA
V: TRBV6-6
DNA: TGTGCCAGCAGTTACTCGATGGGGAACACTGAAGCTTTCTTT
CDR3: CASSYSMGNTEAFF

J: TRBJ2-3
size: NA
D: NA
V: TRBV6-1
DNA: TGTGCCAGCAGTGAAGAGGGGTGGGCAGATACGCAGTATTTT
CDR3: CASSEEGWADTQYF

J: TRBJ1-4
size: NA
D: TRBD1
V: TRBV5-6
DNA: TGTGCCAGCAGCCGGGGACAGCAGAATGAAAAACTGTTTTTT
CDR3: CASSRGQQNEKLFF

J: TRBJ2-7
size: NA
D: NA
V: TRBV6-6
DNA: TGTGCCAGCAGTTACCGGACCTACGAGCAGTACTTC
CDR3: CASSYRTYEQYF

J: TRBJ2-7
size: NA
D: TRBD1
V: TRBV14
DNA: TGTGCCAGCAGCGGGCCTCGGACAGGGCAGTACTTC
CDR3: CASSGPRTGQYF

J: TRBJ1-2
size: NA
D: TRBD1
V: TRBV5-1
DNA: TGCGCCAGCAGCCCTGACAGGGCTGCGAACTATGGCTACACCTTC
CDR3: CASSPDRAANYGYTF

J: TRBJ1-5
size: NA
D: NA
V: TRBV18
DNA: TGTGCCAGCTCACCCGCCGCCGGGATCGGCAATCAGCCCCAGCATTTT
CDR3: CASSPAAGIGNQPQHF

J: TRBJ1-2
size: NA
D: NA
V: TRBV18
DNA: TGTGCCAGCTCACCATCCCCGTCCAGGCTCGATGGCTACACCTTC
CDR3: CASSPSPSRLDGYTF

J: TRBJ1-2
size: NA
D: TRBD1
V: TRBV7-2
DNA: TGTGCCAGCAGCCTCGGACAGGGCCGTGGCTACACCTTC
CDR3: CASSLGQGRGYTF

J: TRBJ2-1
size: NA
D: NA
V: TRBV13
DNA: TGTGCCAGCAGCCCAGGTCGGATTAGCGGCTACAATGAGCAGTTCTTC
CDR3: CASSPGRISGYNEQFF

J: TRBJ2-1
size: NA
D: TRBD2
V: TRBV18
DNA: TGTGCCAGCTCACCACCGGGACTAGCGGGAGGGCAGTTCTTC
CDR3: CASSPPGLAGGQFF

J: TRBJ2-7
size: NA
D: NA
V: TRBV7-9
DNA: TGTGCCAGCGCGCCTAGAATTGAAGGGACCTACGAGCAGTACTTC
CDR3: CASAPRIEGTYEQYF

J: TRBJ1-2
size: NA
D: NA
V: TRBV27
DNA: TGTGCCAGCAGCGTACAGGGAGGGGATTCTGGCTACACCTTC
CDR3: CASSVQGGDSGYTF

J: TRBJ1-3
size: NA
D: NA
V: TRBV7-3
DNA: TGTGCCAGCAGCTTAACGGGGGAATCGGGAGGAAACACCATATATTTT
CDR3: CASSLTGESGGNTIYF

J: TRBJ2-5
size: NA
D: TRBD2
V: TRBV28
DNA: TGTGCCAGCAGTTCGCCGGGACTAGTTGGCGAGACCCAGTACTTC
CDR3: CASSSPGLVGETQYF

J: TRBJ2-2
size: NA
D: NA
V: TRBV5-6
DNA: TGTGCCAGCAGCTCCTCTGGGCTAGTCACCGGGGAGCTGTTTTTT
CDR3: CASSSSGLVTGELFF

J: TRBJ2-2
size: NA
D: NA
V: TRBV4-1
DNA: TGCGCCAGCCCTTGGGACTCCGGCCACGGGGAGCTGTTTTTT
CDR3: CASPWDSGHGELFF

J: TRBJ2-1
size: NA
D: TRBD1
V: TRBV7-2
DNA: TGTGCCAGCAGCCCAGGGGGCTCCTACAATGAGCAGTTCTTC
CDR3: CASSPGGSYNEQFF

J: TRBJ1-2
size: NA
D: NA
V: TRBV12-5
DNA: TGTGCTAGTGGTTCCCCCATGCTATCGGGGTCGGACTATGGCTACACCTTC
CDR3: CASGSPMLSGSDYGYTF

J: TRBJ1-1
size: NA
D: TRBD1
V: TRBV27
DNA: TGTGCCAGCAGTTCAAAGAGGAAGGCAGGGGGATTTAGGGCTGAAGCTTTCTTT
CDR3: CASSSKRKAGGFRAEAFF

J: TRBJ1-1
size: NA
D: NA
V: TRBV18
DNA: TGTGCCAGCTCACCAATCAATACCCCACGGGCTGAAGCTTTCTTT
CDR3: CASSPINTPRAEAFF

J: TRBJ2-7
size: NA
D: TRBD2
V: TRBV9
DNA: TGTGCCAGCAGCGTAGAGGTAGCGGGAGTCTACGAGCAGTACTTC
CDR3: CASSVEVAGVYEQYF

J: TRBJ2-3
size: NA
D: TRBD1
V: TRBV5-1
DNA: TGCGCCAGCAGCGCGGGACAGGTTTTCACAGATACGCAGTATTTT
CDR3: CASSAGQVFTDTQYF

J: TRBJ1-1
size: few
D: NA
V: TRBV18
DNA: TGTGCCAGCTCACCAGATTGGACGGGGAACACTGAAGCTTTCTTT
CDR3: CASSPDWTGNTEAFF

J: TRBJ1-1
size: NA
D: NA
V: TRBV6-6
DNA: TGTGCCAGCAGTTACGTGTTCTTT
CDR3: CASSYVFF

J: TRBJ2-2
size: NA
D: NA
V: TRBV9
DNA: TGTGCCAGCAGCGTAGAGGTGGGGGAGTTTAGCGGGGAGCTGTTTTTT
CDR3: CASSVEVGEFSGELFF

J: TRBJ2-3
size: NA
D: NA
V: TRBV9
DNA: TGTGCCAGCAGCCCGGGGGTAGCGAGCCCGCAGTATTTT
CDR3: CASSPGVASPQYF

J: TRBJ1-2
size: NA
D: NA
V: TRBV27
DNA: TGTGCCAGCACCCCTTTGGGGGGGCGTCGTGGCTACACCTTC
CDR3: CASTPLGGRRGYTF

J: TRBJ2-1
size: NA
D: TRBD2
V: TRBV9
DNA: TGTGCCAGCAGCGTTAGCGGGAGTTCTAATGAGCAGTTCTTC
CDR3: CASSVSGSSNEQFF

J: TRBJ2-4
size: NA
D: NA
V: TRBV4-1
DNA: TGCGCCAGCAGCCCGGGCCCCCAAGGGAACATTCAGTACTTC
CDR3: CASSPGPQGNIQYF

J: TRBJ2-5
size: NA
D: NA
V: TRBV7-3
DNA: TGTGCCAGCAGCTCCCGGACTCAAGAGACCCAGTACTTC
CDR3: CASSSRTQETQYF

J: TRBJ1-1
size: NA
D: NA
V: TRBV5-1
DNA: TGCGCCAGCAGCTTTTGGGGGGACACTGAAGCTTTCTTT
CDR3: CASSFWGDTEAFF

J: TRBJ2-5
size: NA
D: NA
V: TRBV5-6
DNA: TGTGCCAGCAGCTCCCAAACGAAAGAGACCCAGTACTTC
CDR3: CASSSQTKETQYF

J: TRBJ2-1
size: NA
D: NA
V: TRBV2
DNA: TGTGCCAGCAGTGAAGCCCGGGACCTGGGAGAGCAGTTCTTC
CDR3: CASSEARDLGEQFF

J: TRBJ2-2
size: NA
D: TRBD2
V: TRBV6-6
DNA: TGTGCCAGCAGACCACTAGCGGGACATACCGGGGAGCTGTTTTTT
CDR3: CASRPLAGHTGELFF

J: TRBJ1-6
size: NA
D: NA
V: TRBV11-2
DNA: TGTGCCAGCAGCTTAGATCCGGGGTCACCCCTCCACTTT
CDR3: CASSLDPGSPLHF

J: TRBJ1-2
size: NA
D: NA
V: TRBV6-5
DNA: TGTGCCAGCAGTTACCTAAGGGACACTGGCTATGGCTACACCTTC
CDR3: CASSYLRDTGYGYTF

J: TRBJ1-4
size: NA
D: TRBD1
V: TRBV5-4
DNA: TGTGCCAGCAGCTTGCCGTCAGGGGGGAGTGAAAAACTGTTTTTT
CDR3: CASSLPSGGSEKLFF

J: TRBJ2-7
size: NA
D: NA
V: TRBV30
DNA: TGTGCCTGGAGTGTAACCGGGGCTGGGCCCGAGCAGTACTTC
CDR3: CAWSVTGAGPEQYF

J: TRBJ2-5
size: NA
D: TRBD2
V: TRBV7-2
DNA: TGTGCCAGCAGCTTAGCACCGACTAGCGGGGGGGCGGGGAAACAAGAGACCCAGTACTTC
CDR3: CASSLAPTSGGAGKQETQYF